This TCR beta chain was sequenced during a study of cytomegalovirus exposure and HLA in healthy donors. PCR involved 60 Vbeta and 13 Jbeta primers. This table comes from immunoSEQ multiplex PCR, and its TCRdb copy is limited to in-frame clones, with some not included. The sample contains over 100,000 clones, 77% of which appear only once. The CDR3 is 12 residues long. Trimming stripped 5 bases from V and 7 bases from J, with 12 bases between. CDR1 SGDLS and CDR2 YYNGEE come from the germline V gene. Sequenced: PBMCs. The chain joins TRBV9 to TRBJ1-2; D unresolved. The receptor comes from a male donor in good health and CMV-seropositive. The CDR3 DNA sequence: TGTGCCAGCAGTCAAAGAGTGCCTGGCTACACCTTC. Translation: CASSQRVPGYTF.